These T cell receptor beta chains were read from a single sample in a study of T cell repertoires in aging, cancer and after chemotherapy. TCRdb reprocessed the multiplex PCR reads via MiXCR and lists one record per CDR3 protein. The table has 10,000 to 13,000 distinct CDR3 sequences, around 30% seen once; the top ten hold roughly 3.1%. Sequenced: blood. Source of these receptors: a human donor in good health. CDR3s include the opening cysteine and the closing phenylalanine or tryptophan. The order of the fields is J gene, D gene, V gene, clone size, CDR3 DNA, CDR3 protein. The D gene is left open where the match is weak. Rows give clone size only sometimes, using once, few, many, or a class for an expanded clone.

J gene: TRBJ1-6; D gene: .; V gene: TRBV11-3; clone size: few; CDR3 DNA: TGTGCCAGCAGCTTAGAAGGGAGCGATAATTCACCCCTCCACTTT; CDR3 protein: CASSLEGSDNSPLHF
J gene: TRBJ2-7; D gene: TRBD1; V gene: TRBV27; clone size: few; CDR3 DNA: TGTGCCAGCAGCCAAGGGGGCCCCTACGAGCAGTACTTC; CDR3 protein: CASSQGGPYEQYF
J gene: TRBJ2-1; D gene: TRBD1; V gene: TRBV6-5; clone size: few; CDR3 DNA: TGTGCCAGCACTCCTCCCGGGGCTAGACAGGGCAATGAGCAGTTCTTC; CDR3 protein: CASTPPGARQGNEQFF
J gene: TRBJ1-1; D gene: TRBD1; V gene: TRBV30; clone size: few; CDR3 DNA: TGTGCCTGGAGTGTAGAGGGGGCGAAAGGTGAAGCTTTCTTT; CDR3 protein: CAWSVEGAKGEAFF
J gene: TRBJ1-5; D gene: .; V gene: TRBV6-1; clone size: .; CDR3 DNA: TGTGCCAGCAGTCAACAGACGTGGGGCGATCAGCCCCAGCATTTT; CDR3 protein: CASSQQTWGDQPQHF
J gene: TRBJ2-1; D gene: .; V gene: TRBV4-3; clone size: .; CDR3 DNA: TGCGCCAGCAGCCAACAACTTAGGAATGAGCAGTTCTTC; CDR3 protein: CASSQQLRNEQFF
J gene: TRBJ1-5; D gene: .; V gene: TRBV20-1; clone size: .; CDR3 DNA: TGCAGTGCTCCGACACCCTTGGGCAATCAGCCCCAGCATTTT; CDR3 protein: CSAPTPLGNQPQHF
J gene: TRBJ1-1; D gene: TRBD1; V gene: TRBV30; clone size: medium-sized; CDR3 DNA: TGTGCCTGCTATGAGACAGGGACTATTCGCACTGAAGCTTTCTTT; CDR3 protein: CACYETGTIRTEAFF
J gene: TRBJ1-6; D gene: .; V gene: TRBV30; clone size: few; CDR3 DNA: TGTGCCTGGGGACGGCTTAATTCACCCCTCCACTTT; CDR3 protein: CAWGRLNSPLHF
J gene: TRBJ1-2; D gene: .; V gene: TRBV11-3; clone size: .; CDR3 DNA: TGTGCCAGCAGCCAAGAACTGGGGGACTATGGCTACACCTTC; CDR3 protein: CASSQELGDYGYTF
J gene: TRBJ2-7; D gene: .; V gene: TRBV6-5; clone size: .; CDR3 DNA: TGTGCCAGCAAGACGGGTCCAGCCTTCCTAGGGGGGAACGAGCAGTACTTC; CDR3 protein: CASKTGPAFLGGNEQYF
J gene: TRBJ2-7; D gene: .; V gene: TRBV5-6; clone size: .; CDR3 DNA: TGTGCCAGCAGCGCCGGGGACTACGAGCAGTACTTC; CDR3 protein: CASSAGDYEQYF
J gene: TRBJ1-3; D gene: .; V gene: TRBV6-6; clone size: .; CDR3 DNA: TGTGCCAGCAGCCCCGGATCTATCGGAAACACCATATATTTT; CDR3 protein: CASSPGSIGNTIYF
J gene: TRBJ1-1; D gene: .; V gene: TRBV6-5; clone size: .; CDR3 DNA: TGTGCCAGCAGTTACTCAGGGAAGGGAACTGAAGCTTTCTTT; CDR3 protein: CASSYSGKGTEAFF
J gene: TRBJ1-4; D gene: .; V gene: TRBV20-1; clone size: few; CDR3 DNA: TGCAGTGCTAGGGGGACCGCTGAAAAACTGTTTTTT; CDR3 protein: CSARGTAEKLFF
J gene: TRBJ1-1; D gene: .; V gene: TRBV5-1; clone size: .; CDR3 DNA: TGCGCCAGCAGCTGGGGAGGCGACACTGAAGCTTTCTTT; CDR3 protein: CASSWGGDTEAFF
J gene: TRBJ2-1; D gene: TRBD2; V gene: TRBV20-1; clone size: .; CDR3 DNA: TGCAGTGCTAGTGCTAGTACTAGCGGGGTGTCTTACAATGAGCAGTTCTTC; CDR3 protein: CSASASTSGVSYNEQFF
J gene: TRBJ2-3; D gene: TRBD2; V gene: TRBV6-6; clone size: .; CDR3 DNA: TGTGCCAGCAGTTCCGGGCTAGCGGGATACACAGATACGCAGTATTTT; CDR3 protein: CASSSGLAGYTDTQYF
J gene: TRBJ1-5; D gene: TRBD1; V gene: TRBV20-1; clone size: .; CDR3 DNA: TGCAGTGCGAACAGGGGAGAAAGCAATCAGCCCCAGCATTTT; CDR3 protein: CSANRGESNQPQHF
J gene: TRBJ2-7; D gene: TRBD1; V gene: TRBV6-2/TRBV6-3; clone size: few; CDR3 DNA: TGTGCCAGCAGTACTTTCGGACAGGGGTTCTCCTACGAGCAGTACTTC; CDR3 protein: CASSTFGQGFSYEQYF
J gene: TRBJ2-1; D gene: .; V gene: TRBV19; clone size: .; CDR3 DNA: TGTGCCAGTACCCCGTCGGTTCCCAATGAGCAGTTCTTC; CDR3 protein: CASTPSVPNEQFF
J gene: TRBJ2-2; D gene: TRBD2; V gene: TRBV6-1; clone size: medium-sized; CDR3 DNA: TGTGCCAGCAAGGCGGGAGGTGGCTTTACCGGGGAGCTGTTTTTT; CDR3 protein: CASKAGGGFTGELFF
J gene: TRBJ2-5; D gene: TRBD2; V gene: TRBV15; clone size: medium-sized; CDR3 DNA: TGTGCCACCAGCAGAGATTTGGGCGGGAGTGGCGAGACCCAGTACTTC; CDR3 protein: CATSRDLGGSGETQYF
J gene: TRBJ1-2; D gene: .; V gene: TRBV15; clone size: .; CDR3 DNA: TGTGCCACCAGCAGAGATCGGGGCGATGGCTACACCTTC; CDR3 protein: CATSRDRGDGYTF
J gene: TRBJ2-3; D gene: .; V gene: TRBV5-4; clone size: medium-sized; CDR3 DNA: TGTGCCAGCAGCCCCCCCGGTAGCGGAAGCACAGATACGCAGTATTTT; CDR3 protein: CASSPPGSGSTDTQYF
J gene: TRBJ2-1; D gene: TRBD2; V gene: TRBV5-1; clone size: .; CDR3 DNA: TGCGCCAGCAGCTTGGTAGCTAGCGGAGCCTACAATGAGCAGTTCTTC; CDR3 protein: CASSLVASGAYNEQFF